These 5 T cell receptor beta chains originate from one sample sequenced in a study of T cell repertoires in cytomegalovirus infection (dated by TCRdb to the late 2010s). TCRdb records Illumina HiSeq 1500 as the sequencer. In-frame beta chains were kept once TCRdb had trimmed the public reads at Q25 with fastp and called clones with MiXCR. Rows with one shared CDR3 protein collapse into an entry with the most common genes and DNA. Across this sample there are 450,000 to 650,000 distinct CDR3 sequences, with around 27% seen only once. The ten top clones hold less than 15% of the sample. The sequenced material came from PBMCs. The receptors originated from a human donor in good health (CMV status not recorded). Some clones in this sample may be carry-over from other donors' samples.

This clonotype has only a few counts. The rearrangement uses TRBV29-1 and TRBJ1-2; D ambiguous. The CDR3 has 13 amino acids. Trimming took 2 bases from V and 5 from J, leaving 12 bases between them. Germline V lookup: CDR1 SQVTM, CDR2 ANQGSEA. The CDR3 region is CSVESGGEYGYTF. Here the CDR3 DNA reads TGCAGCGTTGAATCCGGAGGAGAATATGGCTACACCTTC. Filled out from reference TRBV29-1 and TRBJ1-2, the complete variable domain reads SAVISQKPSRDICQRGTSLTIQCQVDSQVTMMFWYRQQPGQSLTLIATANQGSEATYESGFVIDKFPISRPNLTFSTLTVSNMSPEDSSIYLCSVESGGEYGYTFGSGTRLTVV.

The CDR3 nucleotides are TGCGCCAGCAGCCAAGATGTTCCGGGGACAGGGGGCCGGAATGAGCAGTTCTTC. Translating it yields CASSQDVPGTGGRNEQFF. The gene calls are TRBV4-3 and TRBJ2-1; 12 positions agree with TRBD1. The CDR3 covers 18 residues. The V segment lost 0 bases and the J segment 7 bases; nucleotides outside the gene matches: 10. CDR1 is LGHNA and CDR2 is YSLEER in the germline V gene.

This chain's CDR3 is CASSRGQGKYEQYF. CDR3 DNA: TGTGCCAGCAGCCGGGGACAGGGGAAGTACGAGCAGTACTTC. The chain employs TRBV7-2 and TRBJ2-7; 10 nucleotides align to TRBD1. V dropped 5 bases and J dropped 4; count of bases not matched to a gene: 5. This CDR3 is 14 amino acids long. Germline CDR1 SGHTA, CDR2 FQGNSA.

This clonotype turned up a few times. This chain joins TRBV6-2 or TRBV6-3 and TRBJ2-2, with 7 bases matching TRBD1. Trimming took 5 bases from V and 9 from J; bases not matched to a gene: 3. Looked up from germline, CDR1 is MNHEY and CDR2 is SVGEGT. CDR3 length: 12 amino acids. The CDR3 sequence is CASSRQGWELFF. CDR3 DNA: TGTGCCAGCAGTCGACAGGGCTGGGAGCTGTTTTTT.

The chain is built from TRBV7-8 and TRBJ1-5; no reliable D call. V was pared by 2 bases and J by 3 bases, with 11 bases between. The CDR3 length is 15 residues. Germline assignment: CDR1 SGHVS and CDR2 FQNEAQ. In DNA, the CDR3 is TGTGCCAGCAGCTTATCCCCCACGGTCAATCAGCCCCAGCATTTT. It translates to CASSLSPTVNQPQHF. The full variable domain, in which reference TRBV7-8 and TRBJ1-5 provide the parts outside the CDR3, is GAGVSQSPRYKVAKRGQDVALRCDPISGHVSLFWYQQALGQGPEFLTYFQNEAQLDKSGLPSDRFFAERPEGSVSTLKIQRTQQEDSAVYLCASSLSPTVNQPQHFGDGTRLSIL.